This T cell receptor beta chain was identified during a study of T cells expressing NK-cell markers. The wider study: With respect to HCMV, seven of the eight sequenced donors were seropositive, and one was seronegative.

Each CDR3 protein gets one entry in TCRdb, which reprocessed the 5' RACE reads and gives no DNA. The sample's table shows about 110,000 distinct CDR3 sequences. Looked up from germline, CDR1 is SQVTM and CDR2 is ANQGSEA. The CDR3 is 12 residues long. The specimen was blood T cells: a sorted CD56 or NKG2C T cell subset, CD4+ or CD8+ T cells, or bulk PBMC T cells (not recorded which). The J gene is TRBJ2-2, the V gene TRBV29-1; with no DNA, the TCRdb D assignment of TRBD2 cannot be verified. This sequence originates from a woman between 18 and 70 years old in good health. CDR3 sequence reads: CSVFVAAGELFF.